These 29 T cell receptor beta chains were all obtained from the same sample, sequenced in a study of technical replicates of blood from a few donors. Clones were read by immunoSEQ multiplex PCR, and TCRdb kept only the in-frame ones, dropping some. The sample has around 58,000 clones; approximately 87% are singletons. Input material: PBMCs. These receptors came from a human donor in good health. Some clones in this sample may be carry-over from other donors' samples.

The chain employs TRBV15 and TRBJ2-5; D call uncertain. Germline V gene lookup returns CDR1 LNHNV and CDR2 YYDKDF (reference sequence). This CDR3 spans 15 amino acids. The V and J ends lost 0 bases and 2 bases respectively, with 10 bases between them. CDR3 bases: TGTGCCACCAGCAGAGATCCGTTGAGTCAAGAGACCCAGTACTTC. Residues: CATSRDPLSQETQYF.

This clone showed up just once. The V call is TRBV2, the J call TRBJ2-1; no clear D gene. Between the trimmed V and J ends, which lost 4 bases and 6 bases, there was a span of 7 bases. CDR1 is SNHLY, CDR2 FYNNEI, per germline. This CDR3 region has 12 residues. The CDR3 sequence: CASSVPGNEQFF. CDR3 DNA sequence: TGTGCCAGCAGTGTGCCCGGCAATGAGCAGTTCTTC.

V usage is TRBV7-9 and J usage is TRBJ2-3; D is unresolved. The CDR3 loop spans 11 amino acids. Trimming cost V 5 bases and J 5 bases, with 5 bases left between them. Germline lookup yields CDR1 SEHNR and CDR2 FQNEAQ (reference sequence). The CDR3 nucleotides are TGTGCCAGCAGCCCTAGAGATACGCAGTATTTT. This sequence encodes CASSPRDTQYF. Full variable domain (remainder filled in from reference TRBV7-9 and TRBJ2-3): DTGVSQNPRHKITKRGQNVTFRCDPISEHNRLYWYRQTLGQGPEFLTYFQNEAQLEKSRLLSDRFSAERPKGSFSTLEIQRTEQGDSAMYLCASSPRDTQYFGPGTRLTVL.

V and J are TRBV6-1 and TRBJ2-2, with TRBD1 matching 9 bases. In germline, CDR1 is MNHNS, CDR2 SASEGT. The CDR3 has 14 amino acids. Germline trimming cut 11 bases from V and 7 bases from J; bases unmatched to any gene: 11. In DNA, the CDR3 is TGTGCCGGGAAACAGGGGGCGGGCGGCGGGGAGCTGTTTTTT. Its translation is CAGKQGAGGGELFF.

The count of this clone is one. CDR3 sequence: CASSPGVGLEQYF. CDR3 DNA: TGTGCCAGCAGTCCGGGCGTGGGACTCGAGCAGTACTTC. V gene TRBV2 combines with J gene TRBJ2-7, with a tentative D call TRBD2 (6 bases). The CDR3 runs 13 residues. V was clipped by 5 bases and J by 6 bases, with 14 bases between them. In germline, CDR1 is SNHLY, CDR2 FYNNEI.

This clone was detected many times. The gene calls are TRBV4-3 and TRBJ2-1; weak D call: TRBD1 (6 bases). Germline V gene sequence: CDR1 LGHNA, CDR2 YSLEER. Deletions cut 8 bases from V and 1 base from J, with 18 bases between. This CDR3 contains 16 residues. The CDR3 nucleotides read TGCGCCAGCCGACAGGCCGTAGGGGAGTCCTACAATGAGCAGTTCTTC. This encodes CASRQAVGESYNEQFF.

The V call is TRBV2, the J call TRBJ2-2; 7 nucleotides line up with TRBD2. Germline V gene sequence: CDR1 SNHLY, CDR2 FYNNEI. CDR3 length: 14 residues. V gave up 4 bases and J gave up 2 bases; unmatched junction bases: 1. CDR3 in DNA: TGTGCCAGCAGTGGCGGGAGAAACACCGGGGAGCTGTTTTTT. Protein product: CASSGGRNTGELFF.

The CDR3 loop is CASSRAGGRGPGTEAFF. CDR3 nucleotides: TGCGCCAGCAGCAGAGCAGGGGGGCGGGGACCGGGAACTGAAGCTTTCTTT. This chain joins TRBV4-1 and TRBJ1-1; 7 nucleotides agree with TRBD1. J was trimmed by 5 bases and V by 5 bases; bases with no gene match: 17. The germline CDR1 and CDR2 sequences are MGHRA and YSYEKL. This CDR3 is built from 17 residues.

The rearrangement joins TRBV11-3 to TRBJ2-5, with 12 bases identical to TRBD1. CDR1 and CDR2 from the germline V gene are SGHNT and YENEEA. The CDR3 is made up of 16 amino acids. The J segment lost 5 bases and the V segment lost 3 bases, leaving 7 bases of the junction unmatched. The CDR3: CASSFSGTGGKETQYF. The CDR3 DNA sequence: TGTGCCAGCAGCTTCAGCGGGACAGGGGGCAAGGAGACCCAGTACTTC.

The chain uses TRBV4-2 and TRBJ2-5; 10 nucleotides agree with TRBD2. The CDR3 consists of 16 residues. V was pared by 0 bases and J by 5 bases, with 6 bases of the junction left unmatched. CDR1 and CDR2 from the germline V gene are LGHNA and YNFKEQ. Here the CDR3 DNA reads TGTGCCAGCAGCCAAGACGGGACTAGCGAAAAGGAGACCCAGTACTTC. It codes for CASSQDGTSEKETQYF.

This clone was found once. J is TRBJ2-7 and V is TRBV5-6; 9 bases agree with TRBD1. The trim removed 2 bases at V and 4 bases at J, leaving 4 bases unmatched. Germline V gene sequence: CDR1 SGHDT, CDR2 YYEEEE. This CDR3 spans 14 amino acids. In DNA, the CDR3 is TGTGCCAGCAGCTTACAGGGGGCTGAGTACGAGCAGTACTTC. It yields the protein CASSLQGAEYEQYF.

The rearrangement links TRBV2 to TRBJ2-7; maybe TRBD2 (5 bases). V was pared by 3 bases and J by 5 bases, with 11 bases between. The V gene's germline CDR1 is SNHLY and CDR2 FYNNEI. This CDR3 has 13 amino acids. CDR3 protein: CASSDVQRNEQYF. CDR3 coding DNA: TGTGCCAGCAGTGATGTTCAGCGGAACGAGCAGTACTTC.

V is TRBV12-5 and J is TRBJ2-3, with 9 bases matching TRBD1. Germline-derived CDR1 and CDR2 are LGHNT and FRNRAP. The CDR3 spans 19 residues. With V trimmed by 6 bases and J by 0 bases, 16 bases remained unmatched. CDR3: CASGLYDFRDRVSTDTQYF. The CDR3 DNA follows: TGTGCTAGTGGCCTCTACGACTTCAGGGACAGGGTTAGCACAGATACGCAGTATTTT.

The rearrangement joins TRBV6-1 to TRBJ2-5; 14 nucleotides agree with TRBD2. Germline lookup yields CDR1 MNHNS and CDR2 SASEGT. The CDR3 loop spans 16 amino acids. V shed 2 bases, J shed 9 bases, and the junction held 8 bases outside the gene matches. The CDR3: CASSETSGTSGSPQYF. The CDR3 bases are TGTGCCAGCAGTGAAACTTCCGGGACTAGCGGGAGCCCCCAGTACTTC.

The V and J genes are TRBV6-1 and TRBJ1-5; D possibly corresponds to TRBD1 (6 bases). CDR1 is MNHNS, CDR2 SASEGT, per germline. This CDR3 spans 15 amino acids. The ends were cut back, 5 bases at V and 1 base at J, with 12 bases in the middle. The CDR3 protein is CASSSQDRSNQPQHF. The CDR3 DNA is TGTGCCAGCAGTTCCCAGGACAGAAGCAATCAGCCCCAGCATTTT.

The chain combines TRBV11-2 with TRBJ1-1; maybe TRBD1 (6 bases). The CDR3 contains 15 residues. Trimming stripped 5 bases from V and 0 bases from J, with 13 bases between. The V gene's germline CDR1 is SGHAT and CDR2 FQNNGV. The CDR3 region has the DNA TGTGCCAGCAGCAAAAACAGGGATATGAACACTGAAGCTTTCTTT. Translated: CASSKNRDMNTEAFF.

This clone was detected once. The chain links TRBV29-1 to TRBJ2-7; possible D gene TRBD1, 6 bases. The CDR3 covers 12 residues. CDR1 is SQVTM and CDR2 is ANQGSEA in the germline V gene. The V and J ends lost 3 bases and 4 bases respectively, with 10 bases between them. CDR3 amino acids: CSVDLGAYEQYF. CDR3 in DNA: TGCAGCGTTGATCTGGGGGCGTACGAGCAGTACTTC.

The chain joins TRBV6-5 to TRBJ1-4; D unclear. The CDR3 is 15 residues long. CDR1 is MNHEY, CDR2 SVGAGI, per germline. V lost 0 bases to trimming and J lost 8 bases, with 13 bases between them. DNA of the CDR3: TGTGCCAGCAGTTACTCGAGTGGAGCCGGAGAAAAACTGTTTTTT. It translates to CASSYSSGAGEKLFF.

V is TRBV5-1 and J is TRBJ2-5; 11 bases are a match to TRBD2. CDR1 is SGHRS, CDR2 YFSETQ, per germline. Trimming took 3 bases from V and 4 from J; bases not matched to a gene: 2. CDR3 length: 14 residues. In DNA, the CDR3 is TGCGCCAGCAGCTCCGGGACTAGCGGAGAGACCCAGTACTTC. Encoded protein: CASSSGTSGETQYF.

J is TRBJ2-7 and V is TRBV7-2; D is perhaps TRBD1 (5 bases). The CDR3 consists of 13 residues. Germline CDR1 reads SGHTA; CDR2 reads FQGNSA. V lost 5 bases and J 3 bases, leaving 11 bases between the germline ends. Here the CDR3 DNA reads TGTGCCAGCAGCCCCAGACAGAACTACGAGCAGTACTTC. It encodes CASSPRQNYEQYF.

The chain couples TRBV19 to TRBJ2-7; D gene uncertain. This CDR3 comprises 14 residues. CDR1 and CDR2 (germline): LNHDA, SQIVND (reference sequence). The germline V and J ends were trimmed by 3 bases and 0 bases, with 9 bases remaining between them. The CDR3 DNA sequence: TGTGCCAGTAGTATGGGCGAAGCCTCCTACGAGCAGTACTTC. Translating it yields CASSMGEASYEQYF.

This clone showed up just once. The V and J genes are TRBV9 and TRBJ2-7; 10 nucleotides agree with TRBD2. The germline CDR1 and CDR2 sequences are SGDLS and YYNGEE. CDR3 length: 15 residues. J lost 4 bases, V lost 0 bases, and 4 bases had no gene match. CDR3: CASSVGSSGSYEQYF. CDR3 nucleotides: TGTGCCAGCAGCGTAGGGTCTAGCGGGAGTTACGAGCAGTACTTC.

The CDR3 nucleotides read TGTGCCAGCAGTCAAAAGCGGGGGGGCGTCGGGGAGCTGTTTTTT. Translating it yields CASSQKRGGVGELFF. The chain carries TRBV7-2 and TRBJ2-2, with 10 bases matching TRBD2. The CDR3 loop spans 15 amino acids. Germline V gene lookup returns CDR1 SGHTA and CDR2 FQGNSA. The junction had 8 bases not matched to a gene; V was cut back by 6 bases and J by 7 bases.

This clone appeared once. The chain joins TRBV6-6 to TRBJ2-7; 8 bases align to TRBD2. With 5 bases clipped from V and 2 bases from J, the junction kept 2 bases outside the gene matches. The CDR3 is 13 residues long. Germline V gene lookup returns CDR1 MNHNY and CDR2 SVGAGI (reference sequence). As DNA, the CDR3 is TGTGCCAGCAGTGCGGGGGGAACCTACGAGCAGTACTTC. Its translation: CASSAGGTYEQYF.

The chain joins TRBV14 to TRBJ2-7, with D perhaps matching TRBD1 (6 bases). From germline, CDR1 is SGHDN and CDR2 FVKESK. The V end was cut by 3 bases, the J end by 5 bases, with 26 bases between. The CDR3 covers 18 residues. CDR3 sequence (DNA): TGTGCCAGCAGCCATGTCTTCTGCAGGGACAAAACCGTCCACGAGCAGTACTTC. Protein product: CASSHVFCRDKTVHEQYF. The complete variable domain, with remaining parts taken from reference TRBV14 and TRBJ2-7, reads EAGVTQFPSHSVIEKGQTVTLRCDPISGHDNLYWYRRVMGKEIKFLLHFVKESKQDESGMPNNRFLAERTGGTYSTLKVQPAELEDSGVYFCASSHVFCRDKTVHEQYFGPGTRLTVT.

The chain couples TRBV29-1 to TRBJ2-5, with D tentatively TRBD2 (5 bases). The ends were cut back, 4 bases at V and 4 bases at J, with 16 bases in the middle. This CDR3 is built from 14 residues. Per the germline V gene, CDR1 is SQVTM and CDR2 is ANQGSEA. CDR3 bases: TGCAGCGTTGTAGGCAGCGGATGGGGAGAGACCCAGTACTTC. Translated: CSVVGSGWGETQYF.

V and J are TRBV10-1 and TRBJ2-7; D not certain. CDR1 WNHNN and CDR2 SYGVQD come from the germline V gene (reference sequence). Trimming pared 5 bases from V and 4 bases from J, leaving 9 bases between. The length of the CDR3 is 12 residues. Here the CDR3 DNA reads TGCGCCAGCAGTTCACATCCTTACGAGCAGTACTTC. Its protein product is CASSSHPYEQYF.

In this sample, this clone turned up a few times. The CDR3 coding sequence is TGTGCCAGCAGCTCCGGCGGCACTGAAGCTTTCTTT. Residues: CASSSGGTEAFF. The chain links TRBV7-8 to TRBJ1-1; no firm D call. Germline lookup yields CDR1 SGHVS and CDR2 FQNEAQ. Trimming removed 4 bases at V and 4 bases at J, with 7 bases between. The CDR3 extends over 12 amino acids.

By proportion, this clone is medium-sized. The chain combines TRBV10-3 with TRBJ2-7; TRBD2 matches at 8 bases. The ends lost 2 bases at V and 7 bases at J; junction bases unmatched: 4. Germline CDR1 ENHRY, CDR2 SYGVKD. The CDR3 runs to 13 residues. The CDR3 sequence: CAISELSGTEQYF. CDR3 sequence (DNA): TGTGCCATCAGTGAGCTTAGCGGGACGGAGCAGTACTTC.